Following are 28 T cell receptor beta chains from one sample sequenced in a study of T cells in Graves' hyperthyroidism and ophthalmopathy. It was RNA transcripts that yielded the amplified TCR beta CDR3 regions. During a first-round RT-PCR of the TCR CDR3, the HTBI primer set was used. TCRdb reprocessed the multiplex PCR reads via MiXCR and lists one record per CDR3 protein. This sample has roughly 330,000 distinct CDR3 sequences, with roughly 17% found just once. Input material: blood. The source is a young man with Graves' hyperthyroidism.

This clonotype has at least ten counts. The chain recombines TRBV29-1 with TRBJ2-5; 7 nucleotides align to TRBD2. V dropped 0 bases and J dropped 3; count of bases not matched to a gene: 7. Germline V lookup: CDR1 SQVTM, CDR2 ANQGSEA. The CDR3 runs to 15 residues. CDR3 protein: CSVEDLFGTKETQYF. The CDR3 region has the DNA TGCAGCGTTGAAGATCTCTTTGGGACTAAAGAGACCCAGTACTTC.

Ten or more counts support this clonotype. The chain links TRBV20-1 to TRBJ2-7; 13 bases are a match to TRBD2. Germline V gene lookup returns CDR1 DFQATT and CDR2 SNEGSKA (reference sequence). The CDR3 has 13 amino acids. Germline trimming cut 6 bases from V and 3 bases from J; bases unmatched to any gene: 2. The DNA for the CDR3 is TGCAGTGCCACTAGCGGGGGGGTCTACGAGCAGTACTTC. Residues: CSATSGGVYEQYF.

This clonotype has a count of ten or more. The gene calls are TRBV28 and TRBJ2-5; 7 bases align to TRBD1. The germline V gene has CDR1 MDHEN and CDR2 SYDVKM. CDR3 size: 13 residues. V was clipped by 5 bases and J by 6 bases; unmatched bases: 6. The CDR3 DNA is TGTGCCAGCAGTCGAGGGACAGTACAGACCCAGTACTTC. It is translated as CASSRGTVQTQYF.

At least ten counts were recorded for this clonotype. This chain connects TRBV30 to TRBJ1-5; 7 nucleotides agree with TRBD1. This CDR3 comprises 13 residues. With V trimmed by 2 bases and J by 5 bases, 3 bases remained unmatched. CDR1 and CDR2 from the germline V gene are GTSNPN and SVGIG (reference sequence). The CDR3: CAWSTGADQPQHF. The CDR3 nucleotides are TGTGCCTGGAGTACAGGGGCTGATCAGCCCCAGCATTTT.

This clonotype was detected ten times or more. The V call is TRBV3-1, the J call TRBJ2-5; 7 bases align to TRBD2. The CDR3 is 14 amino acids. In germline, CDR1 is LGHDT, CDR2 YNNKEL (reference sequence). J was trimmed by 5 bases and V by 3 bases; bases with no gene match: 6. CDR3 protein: CASSHRDYAETQYF. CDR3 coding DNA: TGTGCCAGCAGCCATCGGGACTACGCCGAGACCCAGTACTTC.

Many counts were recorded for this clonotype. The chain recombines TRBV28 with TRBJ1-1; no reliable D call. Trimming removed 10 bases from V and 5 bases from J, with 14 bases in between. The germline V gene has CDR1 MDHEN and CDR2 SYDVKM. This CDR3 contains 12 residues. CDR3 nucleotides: TGTGCCACCCTCCTTGGTCGTACTGAAGCTTTCTTT. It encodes CATLLGRTEAFF.

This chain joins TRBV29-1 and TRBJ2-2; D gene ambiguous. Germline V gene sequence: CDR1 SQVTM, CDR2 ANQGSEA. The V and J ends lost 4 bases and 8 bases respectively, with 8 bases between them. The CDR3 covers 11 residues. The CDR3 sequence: CSVVMLGELFF. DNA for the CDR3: TGCAGCGTTGTGATGTTGGGGGAGCTGTTTTTT.

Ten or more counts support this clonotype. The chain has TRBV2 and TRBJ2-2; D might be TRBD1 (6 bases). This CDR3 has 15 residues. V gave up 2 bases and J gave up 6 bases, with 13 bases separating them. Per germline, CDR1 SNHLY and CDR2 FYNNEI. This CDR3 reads CASSEYPGVSGELFF. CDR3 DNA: TGTGCCAGCAGTGAATATCCAGGGGTGTCCGGGGAGCTGTTTTTT.

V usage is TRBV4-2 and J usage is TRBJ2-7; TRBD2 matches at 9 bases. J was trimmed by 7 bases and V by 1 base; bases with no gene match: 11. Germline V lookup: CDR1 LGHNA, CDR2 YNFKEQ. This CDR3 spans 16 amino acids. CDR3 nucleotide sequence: TGTGCCAGCAGCCAAGGTAGGGCGGGAGGGCCGGGAGAGCAGTACTTC. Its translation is CASSQGRAGGPGEQYF.

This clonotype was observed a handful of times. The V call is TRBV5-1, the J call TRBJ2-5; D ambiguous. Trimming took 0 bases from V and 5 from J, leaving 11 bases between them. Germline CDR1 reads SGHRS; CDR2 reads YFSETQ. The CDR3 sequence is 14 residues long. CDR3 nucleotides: TGCGCCAGCAGCTTGGAGTCTGCCCCGGAGACCCAGTACTTC. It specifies CASSLESAPETQYF.

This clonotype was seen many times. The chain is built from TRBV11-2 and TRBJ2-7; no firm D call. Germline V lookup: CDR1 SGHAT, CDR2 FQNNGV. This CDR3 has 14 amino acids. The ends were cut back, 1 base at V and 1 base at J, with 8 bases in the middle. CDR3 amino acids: CASSLGDWSYEQYF. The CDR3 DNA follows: TGTGCCAGCAGCTTAGGGGATTGGTCCTACGAGCAGTACTTC.

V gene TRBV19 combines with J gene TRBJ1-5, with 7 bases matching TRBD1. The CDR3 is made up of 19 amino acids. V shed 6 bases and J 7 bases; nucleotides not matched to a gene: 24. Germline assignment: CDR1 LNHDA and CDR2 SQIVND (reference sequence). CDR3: CASRLQGDSTKPRGQPQHF. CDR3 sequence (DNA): TGTGCCAGTAGACTACAAGGGGACAGCACCAAACCCCGGGGACAGCCCCAGCATTTT.

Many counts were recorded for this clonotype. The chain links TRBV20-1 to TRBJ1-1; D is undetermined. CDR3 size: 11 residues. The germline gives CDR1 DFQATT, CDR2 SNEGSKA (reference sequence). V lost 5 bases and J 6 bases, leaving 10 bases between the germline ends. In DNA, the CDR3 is TGCAGTGCTGGCCGGGAGGCTGAAGCTTTCTTT. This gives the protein CSAGREAEAFF.

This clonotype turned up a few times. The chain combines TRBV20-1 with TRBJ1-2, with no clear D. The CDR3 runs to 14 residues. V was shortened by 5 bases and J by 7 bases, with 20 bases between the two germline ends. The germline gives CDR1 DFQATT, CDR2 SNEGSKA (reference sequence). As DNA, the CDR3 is TGCAGTGCTTACTACCTGGAGTCAACTGCTGGCTACACCTTC. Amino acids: CSAYYLESTAGYTF.

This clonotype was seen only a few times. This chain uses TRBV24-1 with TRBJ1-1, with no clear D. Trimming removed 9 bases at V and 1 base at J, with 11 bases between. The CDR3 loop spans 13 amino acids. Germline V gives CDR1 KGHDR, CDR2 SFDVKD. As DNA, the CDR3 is TGTGCCACCCGAACAGACTCGAACACTGAAGCTTTCTTT. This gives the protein CATRTDSNTEAFF.

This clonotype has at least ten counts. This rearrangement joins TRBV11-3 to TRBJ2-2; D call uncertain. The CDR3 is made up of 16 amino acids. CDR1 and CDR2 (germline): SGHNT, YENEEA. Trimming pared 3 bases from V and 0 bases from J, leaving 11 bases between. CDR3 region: CASSFSGGANTGELFF. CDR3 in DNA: TGTGCCAGCAGCTTTTCGGGCGGAGCGAACACCGGGGAGCTGTTTTTT. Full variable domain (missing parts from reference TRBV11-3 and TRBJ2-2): EAGVVQSPRYKIIEKKQPVAFWCNPISGHNTLYWYLQNLGQGPELLIRYENEEAVDDSQLPKDRFSAERLKGVDSTLKIQPAELGDSAVYLCASSFSGGANTGELFFGEGSRLTVL.

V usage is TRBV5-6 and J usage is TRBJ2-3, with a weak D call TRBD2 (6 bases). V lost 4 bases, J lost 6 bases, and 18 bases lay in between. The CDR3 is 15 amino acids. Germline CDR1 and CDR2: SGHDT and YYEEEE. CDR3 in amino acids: CASSLPEGLGDTQYF. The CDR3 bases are TGTGCCAGCAGCCTCCCGGAGGGGCTGGGGGATACGCAGTATTTT.

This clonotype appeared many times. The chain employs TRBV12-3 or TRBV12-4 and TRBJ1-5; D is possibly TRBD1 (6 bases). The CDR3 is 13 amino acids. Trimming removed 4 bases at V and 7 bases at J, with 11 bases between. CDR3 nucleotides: TGTGCCAGCAGTTCGGGGGGCCGACAGCCCCAGCATTTT. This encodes CASSSGGRQPQHF.

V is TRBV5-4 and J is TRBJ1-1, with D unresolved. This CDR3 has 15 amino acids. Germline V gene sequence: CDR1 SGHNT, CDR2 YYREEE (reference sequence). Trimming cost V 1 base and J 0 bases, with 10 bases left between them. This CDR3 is CASSLQSAMNTEAFF. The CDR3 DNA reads TGTGCCAGCAGCTTGCAAAGTGCGATGAACACTGAAGCTTTCTTT.

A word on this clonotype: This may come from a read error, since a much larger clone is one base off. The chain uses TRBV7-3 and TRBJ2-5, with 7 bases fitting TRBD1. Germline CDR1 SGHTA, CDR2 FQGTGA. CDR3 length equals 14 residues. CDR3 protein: CARSFTGAFETQYF. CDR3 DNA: TGTGCCAGAAGCTTCACAGGGGCATTTGAGACCCAGTACTTC.

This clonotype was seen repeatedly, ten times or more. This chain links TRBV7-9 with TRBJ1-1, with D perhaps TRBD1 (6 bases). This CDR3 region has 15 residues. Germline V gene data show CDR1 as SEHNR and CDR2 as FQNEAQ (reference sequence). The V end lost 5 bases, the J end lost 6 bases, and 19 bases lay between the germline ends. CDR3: CASSQTLGQLAEAFF. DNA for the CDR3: TGTGCCAGCAGCCAAACGCTGGGACAATTGGCTGAAGCTTTCTTT.

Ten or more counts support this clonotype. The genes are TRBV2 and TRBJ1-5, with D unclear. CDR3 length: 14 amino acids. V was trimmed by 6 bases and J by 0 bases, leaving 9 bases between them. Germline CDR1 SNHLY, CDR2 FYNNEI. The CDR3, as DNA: TGTGCCAGCAGCCCCCTCAGTAGCAATCAGCCCCAGCATTTT. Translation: CASSPLSSNQPQHF.

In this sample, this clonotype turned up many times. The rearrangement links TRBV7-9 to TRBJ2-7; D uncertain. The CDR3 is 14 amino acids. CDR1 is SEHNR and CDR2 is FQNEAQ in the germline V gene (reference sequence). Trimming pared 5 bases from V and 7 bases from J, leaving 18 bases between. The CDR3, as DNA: TGTGCCAGCAGCCGAACGGACCCGTCGGCGGAGCAGTACTTC. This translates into CASSRTDPSAEQYF. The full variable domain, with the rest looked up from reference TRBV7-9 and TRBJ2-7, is DTGVSQNPRHKITKRGQNVTFRCDPISEHNRLYWYRQTLGQGPEFLTYFQNEAQLEKSRLLSDRFSAERPKGSFSTLEIQRTEQGDSAMYLCASSRTDPSAEQYFGPGTRLTVT.

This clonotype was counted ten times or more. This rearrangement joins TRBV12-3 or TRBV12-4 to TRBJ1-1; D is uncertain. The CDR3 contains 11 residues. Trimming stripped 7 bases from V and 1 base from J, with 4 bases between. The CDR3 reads CASIGNTEAFF. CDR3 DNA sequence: TGTGCCAGCATAGGGAACACTGAAGCTTTCTTT.

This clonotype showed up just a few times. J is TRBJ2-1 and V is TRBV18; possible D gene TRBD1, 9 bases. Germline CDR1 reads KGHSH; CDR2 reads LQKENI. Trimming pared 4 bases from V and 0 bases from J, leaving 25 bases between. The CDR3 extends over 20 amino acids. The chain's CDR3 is CASSRSTGGLTSGSYNEQFF. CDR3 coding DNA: TGTGCCAGCTCACGATCGACAGGGGGGCTAACTAGCGGCTCCTACAATGAGCAGTTCTTC.

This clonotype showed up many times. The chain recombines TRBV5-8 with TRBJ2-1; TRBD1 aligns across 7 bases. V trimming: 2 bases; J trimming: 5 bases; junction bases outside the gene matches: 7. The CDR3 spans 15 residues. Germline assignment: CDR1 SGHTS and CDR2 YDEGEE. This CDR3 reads CASSLEQGRDNEQFF. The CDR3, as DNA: TGTGCCAGCAGCTTAGAACAGGGGCGGGACAATGAGCAGTTCTTC.

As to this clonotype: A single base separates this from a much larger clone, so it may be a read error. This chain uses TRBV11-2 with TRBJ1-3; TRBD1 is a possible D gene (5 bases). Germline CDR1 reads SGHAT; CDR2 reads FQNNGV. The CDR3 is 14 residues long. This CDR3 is CASSYRSSGNTTYF. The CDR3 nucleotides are TGTGCCAGCAGCTACAGGTCGTCTGGAAACACCACATATTTT. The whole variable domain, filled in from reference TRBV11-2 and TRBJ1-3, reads EAGVAQSPRYKIIEKRQSVAFWCNPISGHATLYWYQQILGQGPKLLIQFQNNGVVDDSQLPKDRFSAERLKGVDSTLKIQPAKLEDSAVYLCASSYRSSGNTTYFGEGSWLTVV.

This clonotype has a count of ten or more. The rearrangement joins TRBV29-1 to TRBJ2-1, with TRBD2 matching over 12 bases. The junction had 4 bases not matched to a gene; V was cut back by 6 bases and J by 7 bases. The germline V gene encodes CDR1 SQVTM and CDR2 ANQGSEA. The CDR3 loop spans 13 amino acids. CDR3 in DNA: TGCAGCGTCGGACTAGCGGGGCGGAATGAGCAGTTCTTC. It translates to CSVGLAGRNEQFF.